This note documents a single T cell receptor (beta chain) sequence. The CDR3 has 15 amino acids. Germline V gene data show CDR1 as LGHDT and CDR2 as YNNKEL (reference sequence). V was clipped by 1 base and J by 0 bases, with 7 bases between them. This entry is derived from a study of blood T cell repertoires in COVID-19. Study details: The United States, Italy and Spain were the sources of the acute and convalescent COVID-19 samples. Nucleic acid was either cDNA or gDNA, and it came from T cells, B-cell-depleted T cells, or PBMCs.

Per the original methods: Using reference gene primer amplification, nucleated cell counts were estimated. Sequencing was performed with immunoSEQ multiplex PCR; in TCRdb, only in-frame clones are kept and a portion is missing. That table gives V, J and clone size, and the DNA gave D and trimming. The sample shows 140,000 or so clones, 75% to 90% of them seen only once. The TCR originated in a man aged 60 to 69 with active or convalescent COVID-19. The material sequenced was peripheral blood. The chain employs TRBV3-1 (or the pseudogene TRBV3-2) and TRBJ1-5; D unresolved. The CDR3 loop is CASSQVAGSNQPQHF. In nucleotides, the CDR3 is TGTGCCAGCAGCCAAGTGGCGGGTAGCAATCAGCCCCAGCATTTT.